This TCR beta chain is from a study of T cell changes during pregnancy in multiple sclerosis. This CDR3 has 15 amino acids. Germline lookup yields CDR1 LGHNA and CDR2 YSLEER. Trimming cost V 2 bases and J 1 base, with 11 bases left between them. Repertoires were generated with immunoSEQ multiplex PCR, while TCRdb's copy carries only in-frame clones and drops some. The table has some 38,000 clones, about 88% seen once. The chain employs TRBV4-3 and TRBJ1-1; no clear D gene. This receptor was obtained from a female donor with multiple sclerosis, enrolled in a pregnancy study. Material: CD8+ T cells from peripheral blood mononuclear cells, obtained in the third trimester of pregnancy. The CDR3 coding sequence is TGCGCCAGCAGCCAATGGGCAGCGGAGAACACTGAAGCTTTCTTT. Its protein is CASSQWAAENTEAFF.